These 25 T cell receptor beta chains came from one sample sequenced in a study of cytomegalovirus exposure and HLA in healthy donors. The primer mix had 60 Vbeta and 13 Jbeta primers. This table comes from immunoSEQ multiplex PCR, and its TCRdb copy is limited to in-frame clones, with some not included. Of 150,000 to 180,000 clones in the sample, roughly 80% were seen once. The sample comprised PBMCs. All receptors derive from a woman aged 40 to 55 in good health and CMV-seronegative.

The chain carries TRBV12-5 and TRBJ2-5, with 14 nucleotides matching TRBD2. From germline, CDR1 is LGHNT and CDR2 FRNRAP. V was clipped by 6 bases and J by 1 base; unmatched bases: 10. The CDR3 is 18 residues long. The CDR3 sequence is CASGRTSGGRLLQETQYF. The CDR3 bases are TGTGCTAGTGGCCGGACTAGCGGGGGGCGCCTTCTCCAAGAGACCCAGTACTTC.

CDR3 sequence: CASTTGIEAFF. CDR3 in DNA: TGTGCCAGCACAACAGGGATTGAAGCTTTCTTT. The V gene is TRBV25-1, the J gene TRBJ1-1, with D maybe TRBD1 (6 bases). The germline V gene encodes CDR1 MGHDK and CDR2 SYGVNS. The CDR3 consists of 11 residues. The V gene lost 7 bases and the J gene lost 7 bases, with 10 bases spanning the gap.

J is TRBJ2-5 and V is TRBV2, with TRBD1 matching 10 bases. V lost 8 bases and J lost 3; bases outside the gene matches: 3. CDR1 is SNHLY and CDR2 is FYNNEI in the germline V gene. This CDR3 has 13 residues. The CDR3, as DNA: TGTGCCAGCGGGGGGACAGGGGAAGAGACCCAGTACTTC. It translates to CASGGTGEETQYF.

The V gene is TRBV7-9, the J gene TRBJ1-2; 7 nucleotides align to TRBD1. Trimming removed 3 bases from V and 2 bases from J; junction bases left unmatched: 9. Germline values: CDR1 SEHNR, CDR2 FQNEAQ (reference sequence). The CDR3 runs 16 residues. In DNA, the CDR3 is TGTGCCAGCAGCTTTGCTCCGGGACAGTTAAACTATGGCTACACCTTC. Translating it yields CASSFAPGQLNYGYTF.

This clone was seen more than once but under ten times. The chain recombines TRBV4-1 with TRBJ2-5; TRBD2 aligns across 11 bases. The V segment lost 6 bases and the J segment 4 bases; nucleotides outside the gene matches: 10. There are 16 residues in the CDR3. Germline V gene data show CDR1 as MGHRA and CDR2 as YSYEKL. CDR3 in amino acids: CASSLLAGGLGETQYF. In DNA, the CDR3 is TGCGCCAGCAGTCTCTTAGCGGGGGGGCTAGGAGAGACCCAGTACTTC.

The chain has TRBV5-1 and TRBJ2-1; TRBD2 agrees at 12 bases. The V segment lost 4 bases and the J segment 6 bases; nucleotides outside the gene matches: 11. This CDR3 comprises 17 residues. Germline CDR1 is SGHRS and CDR2 is YFSETQ. The DNA of the CDR3 is TGCGCCAGCAGCGGGGCTAGCGGGAGGGCCACGGGCAATGAGCAGTTCTTC. It is translated as CASSGASGRATGNEQFF.

The sample holds a few counts of this clone. The V call is TRBV6-1, the J call TRBJ1-1, with no clear D. Between the trimmed V and J ends, which lost 11 bases and 8 bases, there was a span of 18 bases. The CDR3 is made up of 12 amino acids. Germline V gene lookup returns CDR1 MNHNS and CDR2 SASEGT. This chain's CDR3 is CACQEGRPEAFF. The DNA of the CDR3 is TGTGCCTGCCAAGAGGGCCGGCCAGAAGCTTTCTTT.

This clone has a handful of counts. This chain connects TRBV11-2 to TRBJ2-7; possible D gene TRBD2, 5 bases. The CDR3 loop spans 16 amino acids. CDR1 and CDR2 (germline): SGHAT, FQNNGV. The ends were cut back, 0 bases at V and 2 bases at J, with 14 bases in the middle. The CDR3: CASSLDYGLGTYEQYF. CDR3 DNA sequence: TGTGCCAGCAGCTTAGATTATGGACTGGGGACCTACGAGCAGTACTTC.

This clone came up a few times. Relative to the germline gene, one junction end is altered; a read error may explain this. The chain joins TRBV7-7 to TRBJ2-1; TRBD1 aligns across 10 bases. Per germline, CDR1 SSHAT and CDR2 FNYEAQ (reference sequence). This CDR3 is built from 13 residues. The CDR3 region is CASSADRGDEQFF. As DNA, the CDR3 is TGTGCTAGCAGCGCGGACAGGGGGGATGAGCAGTTCTTC.

The rearrangement joins TRBV6-1 to TRBJ1-1; a possible D gene is TRBD1 (5 bases). CDR1 and CDR2 (germline): MNHNS, SASEGT. The length of the CDR3 is 15 residues. V was pared by 2 bases and J by 5 bases, with 15 bases between. The CDR3 DNA reads TGTGCCAGCAGTGAAAATGGGGGGGGAGGGACTGAAGCTTTCTTT. Its protein product is CASSENGGGGTEAFF.

This clone appeared a single time. One end of the junction varies from germline; a read error may be responsible. This chain uses TRBV5-5 with TRBJ1-2; D may be TRBD1 (5 bases). The CDR3 is 12 residues long. Germline V gene data show CDR1 as SGHKS and CDR2 as YYEKEE (reference sequence). DNA for the CDR3: TGTGCCAGCAGTTTGGGACTCCCCGGCTACACCTTC. It codes for CASSLGLPGYTF. The full variable domain, in which reference TRBV5-5 and TRBJ1-2 provide the parts outside the CDR3, is DAGVTQSPTHLIKTRGQQVTLRCSPISGHKSVSWYQQVLGQGPQFIFQYYEKEERGRGNFPDRFSARQFPNYSSELNVNALLLGDSALYLCASSLGLPGYTFGSGTRLTVV.

The chain couples TRBV15 to TRBJ2-7; perhaps TRBD1 as D (6 bases). Looked up from germline, CDR1 is LNHNV and CDR2 is YYDKDF (reference sequence). The CDR3 spans 14 residues. V was shortened by 0 bases and J by 5 bases, with 11 bases between the two germline ends. The CDR3 is CATSRDHRVHEQYF. The CDR3 bases are TGTGCCACCAGCAGAGATCACAGGGTGCACGAGCAGTACTTC.

The rearrangement joins TRBV6-5 to TRBJ2-2; 7 bases match TRBD2. This CDR3 contains 14 residues. CDR1 and CDR2 from the germline V gene are MNHEY and SVGAGI. V lost 2 bases to trimming and J lost 3 bases; unmatched junction nucleotides: 0. The CDR3 loop reads CASSYGGDTGELFF. The CDR3 nucleotides are TGTGCCAGCAGTTACGGGGGGGACACCGGGGAGCTGTTTTTT.

The genes are TRBV6-1 and TRBJ1-1; maybe TRBD1 (6 bases). Trimming removed 6 bases from V and 5 bases from J, with 16 bases in between. In germline, CDR1 is MNHNS, CDR2 SASEGT. The CDR3 covers 14 residues. CDR3 bases: TGTGCCAGCAGCGGGACACGGTCGGGTACTGAAGCTTTCTTT. It translates to CASSGTRSGTEAFF.

V and J are TRBV7-9 and TRBJ1-1, with D unresolved. V lost 1 base and J lost 7, with 4 bases in between. CDR1 is SEHNR and CDR2 is FQNEAQ in the germline V gene (reference sequence). The CDR3 is 11 amino acids. This chain's CDR3 is CASSLGVEAFF. The CDR3 bases are TGTGCCAGCAGCTTAGGAGTTGAAGCTTTCTTT.

This clone came up a few times. V is TRBV6-1 and J is TRBJ1-4; D unresolved. CDR3 length equals 13 residues. CDR1 is MNHNS and CDR2 is SASEGT in the germline V gene. The ends were cut back, 7 bases at V and 0 bases at J, with 6 bases in the middle. The CDR3 region has the DNA TGTGCCAGCACCCGAGCAACTAATGAAAAACTGTTTTTT. Amino acids: CASTRATNEKLFF.

J is TRBJ1-1 and V is TRBV2; perhaps TRBD1 as D (5 bases). The CDR3 covers 14 residues. Trimming cost V 7 bases and J 6 bases, with 18 bases left between them. The V gene's germline CDR1 is SNHLY and CDR2 FYNNEI. The chain's CDR3 is CASKSTGGSPEAFF. CDR3 coding DNA: TGTGCCAGCAAGTCCACCGGGGGAAGCCCTGAAGCTTTCTTT.

This chain links TRBV9 with TRBJ2-5; 9 bases match TRBD2. The CDR3 runs to 17 residues. Germline V gene data show CDR1 as SGDLS and CDR2 as YYNGEE. V dropped 0 bases and J dropped 3; count of bases not matched to a gene: 9. CDR3 nucleotide sequence: TGTGCCAGCAGCGTAGACCCGCCGAGCGGGGGGAAAGAGACCCAGTACTTC. The encoded protein is CASSVDPPSGGKETQYF.

The CDR3, as DNA: TGTGCCAGTTCCACTAGCGGGGGGGCAGATACGCAGTATTTT. Amino acids: CASSTSGGADTQYF. The chain combines TRBV19 with TRBJ2-3; 13 bases line up with TRBD2. The CDR3 is 14 amino acids. V lost 8 bases to trimming and J lost 4 bases; unmatched junction nucleotides: 3. The germline CDR1 and CDR2 sequences are LNHDA and SQIVND (reference sequence).

The CDR3 DNA is TGTGCCAGCAGCTTGGGGGCTAGCGGGAGCACAGATACGCAGTATTTT. This translates into CASSLGASGSTDTQYF. V usage is TRBV5-4 and J usage is TRBJ2-3; 8 bases agree with TRBD2. CDR1 SGHNT and CDR2 YYREEE come from the germline V gene (reference sequence). After removal of 0 bases from V and 0 bases from J, the junction contained 3 bases not matched to a gene. This CDR3 spans 16 amino acids.

This chain connects TRBV4-1 to TRBJ1-2; D is uncertain. Germline V gives CDR1 MGHRA, CDR2 YSYEKL. The CDR3 runs 14 residues. V dropped 1 base and J dropped 0 bases, with 6 bases sitting between them. The CDR3 spells CASSQGGANYGYTF. The CDR3 region has the DNA TGCGCCAGCAGCCAAGGGGGAGCTAACTATGGCTACACCTTC.

The V gene is TRBV6-1, the J gene TRBJ1-1; D may be TRBD1 (6 bases). Trimming pared 2 bases from V and 10 bases from J, leaving 11 bases between. The CDR3 consists of 12 residues. Germline CDR1 is MNHNS and CDR2 is SASEGT. The CDR3 DNA sequence: TGTGCCAGCAGTGAAATGGGGGCGGGAGCTTTCTTT. Translation: CASSEMGAGAFF.

The chain links TRBV11-2 to TRBJ2-7; maybe TRBD1 (6 bases). There are 17 residues in the CDR3. Germline values: CDR1 SGHAT, CDR2 FQNNGV. Trimming left V 2 bases short and J 4 bases short, with 21 bases between. CDR3 sequence reads: CASSLKVWGQVIYEQYF. CDR3 coding DNA: TGTGCCAGCAGCTTAAAGGTTTGGGGGCAGGTAATTTACGAGCAGTACTTC.

The rearrangement joins TRBV6-5 to TRBJ1-2, with a weak D call TRBD1 (6 bases). CDR3 length equals 14 residues. CDR1 is MNHEY and CDR2 is SVGAGI in the germline V gene. The V end lost 5 bases, the J end lost 2 bases, and 12 bases lay between the germline ends. Here the CDR3 DNA reads TGTGCCAGCAGTCTGGACAGTCCCAACTATGGCTACACCTTC. Protein sequence: CASSLDSPNYGYTF.

The chain couples TRBV6-1 to TRBJ1-2; tentatively, D is TRBD1 (5 bases). Trimming pared 2 bases from V and 3 bases from J, leaving 7 bases between. Germline V gene data show CDR1 as MNHNS and CDR2 as SASEGT. This CDR3 has 13 amino acids. The chain's CDR3 is CASSELTDYGYTF. The DNA of the CDR3 is TGTGCCAGCAGTGAACTGACAGACTATGGCTACACCTTC.